The sequence of this TCR beta chain was determined in a study of T cells in Graves' hyperthyroidism and ophthalmopathy. General study findings and limits: In the blood, most expanded thyroid clonotypes above 0.001 appeared as well.

This clonotype was seen a few times. What it binds is not known. The TCR beta CDR3 regions underwent amplification using RNA transcripts as the source. The primer set for the first-round RT-PCR of the TCR CDR3 was HTBI. TCRdb analysed the multiplex PCR reads with MiXCR anew, one entry per CDR3 protein. The table records about 210,000 distinct CDR3 sequences, 17% of them present only once. Trimming stripped 0 bases from V and 3 bases from J, with 11 bases between. Germline V lookup: CDR1 LGHNA, CDR2 YNFKEQ. This CDR3 spans 15 amino acids. Not enrolled were patients with uncontrolled infection, other autoimmune disease, pregnancy or lactation.

The chain has TRBV4-2 and TRBJ1-2; D possibly corresponds to TRBD1 (5 bases). The origin of this receptor is a man aged 50 to 60 with Graves' hyperthyroidism. Specimen: blood. The CDR3 spells CASSQEGTGDYGYTF. CDR3 DNA sequence: TGTGCCAGCAGCCAAGAGGGCACAGGAGACTATGGCTACACCTTC.